Presented here are 18 T cell receptor beta chains from one specimen sequenced in a study of lymphopenia after photon versus proton radiotherapy (dated by TCRdb to between 2017 and 2020). The library was prepared using the immunoSEQ multiplex PCR assay. TCRdb holds this immuneACCESS table with in-frame rearrangements only. Some clones are missing; in checked studies, unresolved V genes explain under half, and the rest has no known cause. The table for this sample lists tens of thousands of clones; less than 85% of them were counted only once. The ten largest clones represent approximately 2% of the sample. The sequencing here drew on peripheral blood, taken from a patient treated with proton-based radiotherapy. The receptors were sampled from a man between 60 and 75 years old with pancreatic cancer.

The chain uses TRBV6-1 and TRBJ2-3; 8 bases match TRBD1. Germline CDR1 is MNHNS and CDR2 is SASEGT. V lost 4 bases to trimming and J lost 8 bases; unmatched junction nucleotides: 14. This CDR3 spans 16 amino acids. The CDR3 nucleotides read TGTGCCAGCAGTGCCTCCACAGAGAAGACAGGGGCTACGCAGTATTTT. This translates into CASSASTEKTGATQYF.

This rearrangement joins TRBV28 to TRBJ2-1, with TRBD2 matching over 10 bases. The CDR3 is 17 amino acids. V gave up 1 base and J gave up 0 bases; unmatched junction bases: 3. Germline V gives CDR1 MDHEN, CDR2 SYDVKM. CDR3 DNA sequence: TGTGCCAGCAGTTTATTTCCTAGCGGGAGCTCCTACAATGAGCAGTTCTTC. As protein: CASSLFPSGSSYNEQFF.

This clone occurred once. V is TRBV10-2 and J is TRBJ1-6; D uncertain. Germline V gives CDR1 WSHSY, CDR2 SAAADI. The V end was cut by 3 bases, the J end by 9 bases, with 12 bases between. CDR3 length: 14 residues. The CDR3 region is CASSEDPLGSPLHF. Written as DNA, the CDR3 is TGCGCCAGCAGTGAAGACCCGTTGGGTTCACCCCTCCACTTT.

The chain recombines TRBV5-1 with TRBJ2-1, with D uncertain. The length of the CDR3 is 13 residues. V was shortened by 4 bases and J by 9 bases, with 14 bases between the two germline ends. CDR1 and CDR2 from the germline V gene are SGHRS and YFSETQ. The CDR3 nucleotides read TGCGCCAGCAGCGGCGTCCCCGGCGGTGAGCAGTTCTTC. It translates to CASSGVPGGEQFF.

The chain carries TRBV5-1 and TRBJ2-1; 8 nucleotides match TRBD1. Per germline, CDR1 SGHRS and CDR2 YFSETQ. The CDR3 loop spans 15 amino acids. Unmatched junction bases numbered 6, after V lost 2 bases and J lost 5 bases. CDR3: CASSLTGTGDNEQFF. The CDR3 region has the DNA TGCGCCAGCAGCTTAACCGGGACAGGCGACAATGAGCAGTTCTTC.

This chain joins TRBV27 and TRBJ2-5, with 9 bases fitting TRBD2. There are 16 residues in the CDR3. J lost 3 bases, V lost 2 bases, and 7 bases had no gene match. Germline V gene lookup returns CDR1 MNHEY and CDR2 SMNVEV (reference sequence). CDR3 sequence: CASSLGAGGFKETQYF. The CDR3 bases are TGTGCCAGCAGTTTAGGAGCGGGAGGATTCAAAGAGACCCAGTACTTC.

The rearrangement joins TRBV28 to TRBJ1-2; 8 nucleotides agree with TRBD1. V was pared by 4 bases and J by 4 bases, with 2 bases of the junction left unmatched. The CDR3 runs to 13 residues. Germline V gene lookup returns CDR1 MDHEN and CDR2 SYDVKM. The CDR3 reads CASSSGQGYGYTF. CDR3 sequence (DNA): TGTGCCAGCAGTTCTGGACAGGGCTATGGCTACACCTTC.

V usage is TRBV7-9 and J usage is TRBJ2-7, with D hard to call. Trimming took off 5 bases at V and 3 bases at J, with 11 bases between the two ends. CDR1 is SEHNR and CDR2 is FQNEAQ in the germline V gene (reference sequence). The CDR3 loop spans 13 amino acids. In nucleotides, the CDR3 is TGTGCCAGCAGCCTCCAGAGCAACTACGAGCAGTACTTC. Protein product: CASSLQSNYEQYF.

This chain connects TRBV5-4 to TRBJ2-7; 12 bases are a match to TRBD2. From germline, CDR1 is SGHNT and CDR2 YYREEE (reference sequence). The CDR3 runs 16 residues. V lost 4 bases, J lost 5 bases, and 10 bases stayed unmatched. The CDR3 coding sequence is TGTGCCAGCAGCGGGAGACTAGCGGGAGTAGATCACGAGCAGTACTTC. As protein: CASSGRLAGVDHEQYF.

V and J are TRBV29-1 and TRBJ1-1, with D uncertain. The CDR3 is made up of 15 amino acids. Germline CDR1 and CDR2: SQVTM and ANQGSEA. Trimming left V 4 bases short and J 1 base short, with 16 bases between. The CDR3 sequence is CSVGGTGETNTEAFF. DNA of the CDR3: TGCAGCGTTGGGGGAACGGGAGAAACGAACACTGAAGCTTTCTTT.

The chain carries TRBV9 and TRBJ2-2; 8 nucleotides match TRBD2. CDR3 length: 18 residues. Trimming at V came to 1 base and at J to 5 bases, leaving 13 bases not matched to a gene. Per the germline V gene, CDR1 is SGDLS and CDR2 is YYNGEE. The CDR3 coding sequence is TGTGCCAGCAGCGTATCCCCCGTCGGGAGGGCCCCGACCGGGGAGCTGTTTTTT. Translating gives CASSVSPVGRAPTGELFF.

The V and J genes are TRBV27 and TRBJ1-4; D is perhaps TRBD1 (6 bases). The germline gives CDR1 MNHEY, CDR2 SMNVEV (reference sequence). V shed 3 bases and J shed 6 bases, with 26 bases lying between them. This CDR3 has 19 residues. The CDR3: CASSFGRGRVVGEHEKLFF. CDR3 nucleotides: TGTGCCAGCAGTTTTGGCAGGGGCAGGGTAGTCGGGGAGCATGAAAAACTGTTTTTT.

This chain uses TRBV6-6 with TRBJ2-1; 11 bases align to TRBD1. This CDR3 region has 15 residues. Germline CDR1 MNHNY, CDR2 SVGAGI (reference sequence). The V and J ends lost 8 bases and 12 bases, in that order; junction bases with no gene match: 15. CDR3 loop: CASVDPGQGGIGQFF. Written as DNA, the CDR3 is TGTGCCAGCGTCGATCCGGGACAGGGGGGAATTGGGCAGTTCTTC.

In this sample, this clone turned up a few times. The genes are TRBV28 and TRBJ1-3; no clear D. The length of the CDR3 is 18 residues. Germline CDR1 is MDHEN and CDR2 is SYDVKM. Trimming left V 5 bases short and J 0 bases short, with 20 bases between. The CDR3 region has the DNA TGTGCCAGCAGTCTGCTGGCAAACCCTGAGAGCTCTGGAAACACCATATATTTT. It specifies CASSLLANPESSGNTIYF.

J is TRBJ1-1 and V is TRBV6-5; no definite D call. V was pared by 7 bases and J by 5 bases, with 17 bases between. In germline, CDR1 is MNHEY, CDR2 SVGAGI. The CDR3 totals 14 residues. The DNA of the CDR3 is TGTGCCAGCAACATCGACGGCGCGTCGACTGAAGCTTTCTTT. Residues: CASNIDGASTEAFF.

The chain couples TRBV19 to TRBJ1-1; D unresolved. CDR1 and CDR2 (germline): LNHDA, SQIVND (reference sequence). Between the trimmed V and J ends, which lost 10 bases and 11 bases, there was a span of 20 bases. There are 12 residues in the CDR3. For the CDR3, the DNA is TGTGCCACCTCCGGGTCCTTACCTCTGGCTTTCTTT. It specifies CATSGSLPLAFF.

This rearrangement joins TRBV5-1 to TRBJ1-4; maybe TRBD1 (5 bases). CDR1 is SGHRS, CDR2 YFSETQ, per germline. This CDR3 spans 16 amino acids. V gave up 7 bases and J gave up 7 bases, with 23 bases separating them. The CDR3 region has the DNA TGCGCCAGCTCTGACTTCGTGGGGGGGAGGAGTGAAAAACTGTTTTTT. Residues: CASSDFVGGRSEKLFF.

This chain's CDR3 is CASSEAQGRTGELFF. For the CDR3, the DNA is TGTGCCAGCAGTGAAGCCCAGGGAAGAACCGGGGAGCTGTTTTTT. The rearrangement joins TRBV6-1 to TRBJ2-2; a possible D gene is TRBD1 (5 bases). CDR1 MNHNS and CDR2 SASEGT come from the germline V gene. Trimming removed 0 bases from V and 5 bases from J, with 10 bases in between. CDR3 length equals 15 residues.